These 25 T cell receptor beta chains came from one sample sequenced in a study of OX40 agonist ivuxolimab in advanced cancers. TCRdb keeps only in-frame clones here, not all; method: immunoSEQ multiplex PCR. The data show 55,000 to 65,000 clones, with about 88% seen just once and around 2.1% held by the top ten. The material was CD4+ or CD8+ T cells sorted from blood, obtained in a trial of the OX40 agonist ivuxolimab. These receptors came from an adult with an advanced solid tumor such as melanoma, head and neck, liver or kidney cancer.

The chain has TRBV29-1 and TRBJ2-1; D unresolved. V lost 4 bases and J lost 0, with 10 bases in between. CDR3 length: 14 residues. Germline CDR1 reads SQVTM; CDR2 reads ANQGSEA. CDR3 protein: CSVVRSSSYNEQFF. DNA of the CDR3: TGCAGCGTTGTAAGGAGCAGCTCCTACAATGAGCAGTTCTTC.

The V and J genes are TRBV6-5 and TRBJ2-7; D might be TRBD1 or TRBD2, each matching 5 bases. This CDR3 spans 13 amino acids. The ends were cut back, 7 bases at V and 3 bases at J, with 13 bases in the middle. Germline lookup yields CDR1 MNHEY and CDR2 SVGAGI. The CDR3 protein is CASTRDRYYEQYF. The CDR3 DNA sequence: TGTGCCAGCACCCGGGACCGATACTACGAGCAGTACTTC.

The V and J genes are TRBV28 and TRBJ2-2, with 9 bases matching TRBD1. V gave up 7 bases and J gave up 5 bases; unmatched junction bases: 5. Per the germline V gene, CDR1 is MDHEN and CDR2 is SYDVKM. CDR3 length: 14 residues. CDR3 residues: CASIQGAQTGELFF. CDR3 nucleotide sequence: TGTGCCAGCATACAGGGGGCTCAAACCGGGGAGCTGTTTTTT. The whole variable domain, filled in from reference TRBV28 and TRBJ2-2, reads DVKVTQSSRYLVKRTGEKVFLECVQDMDHENMFWYRQDPGLGLRLIYFSYDVKMKEKGDIPEGYSVSREKKERFSLILESASTNQTSMYLCASIQGAQTGELFFGEGSRLTVL.

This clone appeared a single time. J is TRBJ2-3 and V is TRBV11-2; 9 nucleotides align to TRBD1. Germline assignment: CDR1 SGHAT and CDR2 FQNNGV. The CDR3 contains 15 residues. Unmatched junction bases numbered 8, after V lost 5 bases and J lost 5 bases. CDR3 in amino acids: CASSITTGGGDTQYF. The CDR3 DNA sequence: TGTGCCAGCAGCATAACGACAGGGGGGGGAGATACGCAGTATTTT.

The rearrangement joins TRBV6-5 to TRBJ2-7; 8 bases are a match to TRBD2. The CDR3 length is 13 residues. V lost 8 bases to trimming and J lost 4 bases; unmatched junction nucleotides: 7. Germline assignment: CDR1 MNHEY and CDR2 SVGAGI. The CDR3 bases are TGTGCCAGCTCCCGTCGGGAGGGATACGAGCAGTACTTC. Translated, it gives CASSRREGYEQYF.

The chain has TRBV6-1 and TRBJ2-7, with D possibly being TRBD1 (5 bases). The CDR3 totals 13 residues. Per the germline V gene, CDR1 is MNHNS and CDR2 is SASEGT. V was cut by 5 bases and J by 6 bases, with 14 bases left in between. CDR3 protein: CASSLEGQGEQYF. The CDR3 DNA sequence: TGTGCCAGCAGTTTGGAAGGGCAGGGCGAGCAGTACTTC.

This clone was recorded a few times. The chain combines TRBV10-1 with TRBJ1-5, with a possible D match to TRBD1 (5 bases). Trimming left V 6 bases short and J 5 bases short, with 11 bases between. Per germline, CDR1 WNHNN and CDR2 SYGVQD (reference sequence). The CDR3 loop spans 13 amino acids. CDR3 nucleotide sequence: TGCGCCAGCAGCCCAGGGCGGGATCAGCCCCAGCATTTT. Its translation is CASSPGRDQPQHF.

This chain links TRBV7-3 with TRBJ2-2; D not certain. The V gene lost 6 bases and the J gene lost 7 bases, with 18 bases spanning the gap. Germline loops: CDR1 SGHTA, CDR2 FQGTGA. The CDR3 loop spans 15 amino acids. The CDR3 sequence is CASSSSRSANGELFF. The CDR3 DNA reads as TGTGCCAGCAGTTCCAGCCGGTCAGCAAACGGGGAGCTGTTTTTT.

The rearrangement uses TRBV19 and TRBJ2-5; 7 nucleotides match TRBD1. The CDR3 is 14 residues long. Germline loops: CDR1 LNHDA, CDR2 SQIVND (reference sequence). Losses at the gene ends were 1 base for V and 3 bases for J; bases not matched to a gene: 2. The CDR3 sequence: CASSIGGGEETQYF. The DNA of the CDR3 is TGTGCCAGTAGTATAGGAGGGGGCGAAGAGACCCAGTACTTC.

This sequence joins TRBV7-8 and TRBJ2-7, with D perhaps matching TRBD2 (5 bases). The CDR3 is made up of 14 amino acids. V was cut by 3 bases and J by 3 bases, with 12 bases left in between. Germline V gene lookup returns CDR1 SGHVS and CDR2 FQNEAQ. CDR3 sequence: CASSLVGSVYEQYF. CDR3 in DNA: TGTGCCAGCAGCTTGGTGGGTAGCGTCTACGAGCAGTACTTC.

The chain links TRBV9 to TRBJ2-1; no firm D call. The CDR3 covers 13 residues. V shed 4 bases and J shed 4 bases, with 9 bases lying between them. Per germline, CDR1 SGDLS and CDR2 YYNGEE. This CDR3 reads CASSRDPYNEQFF. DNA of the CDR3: TGTGCCAGCAGCCGAGACCCTTACAATGAGCAGTTCTTC.

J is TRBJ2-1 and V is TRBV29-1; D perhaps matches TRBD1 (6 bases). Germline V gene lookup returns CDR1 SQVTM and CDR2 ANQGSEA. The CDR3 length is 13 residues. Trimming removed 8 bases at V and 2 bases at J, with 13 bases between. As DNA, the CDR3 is TGCAGCTCGACAGGCCTAACCTACAATGAGCAGTTCTTC. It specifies CSSTGLTYNEQFF.

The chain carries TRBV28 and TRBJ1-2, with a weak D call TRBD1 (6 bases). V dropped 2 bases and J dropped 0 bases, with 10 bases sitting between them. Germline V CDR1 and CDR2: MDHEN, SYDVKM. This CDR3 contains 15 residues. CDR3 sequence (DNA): TGTGCCAGCAGTTTAGGGGGGGGGCCTAACTATGGCTACACCTTC. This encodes CASSLGGGPNYGYTF.

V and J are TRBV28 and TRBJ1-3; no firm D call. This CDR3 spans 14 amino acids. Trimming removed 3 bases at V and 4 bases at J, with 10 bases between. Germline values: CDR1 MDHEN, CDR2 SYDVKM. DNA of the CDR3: TGTGCCAGCAGTTTCTGGCAGCTCGGAAACACCATATATTTT. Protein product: CASSFWQLGNTIYF. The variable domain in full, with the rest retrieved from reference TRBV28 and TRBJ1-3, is DVKVTQSSRYLVKRTGEKVFLECVQDMDHENMFWYRQDPGLGLRLIYFSYDVKMKEKGDIPEGYSVSREKKERFSLILESASTNQTSMYLCASSFWQLGNTIYFGEGSWLTVV.

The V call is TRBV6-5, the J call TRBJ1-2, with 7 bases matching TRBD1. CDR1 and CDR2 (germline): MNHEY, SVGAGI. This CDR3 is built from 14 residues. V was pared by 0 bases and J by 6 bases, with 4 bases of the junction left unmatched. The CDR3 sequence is CASSYSRGAHGYTF. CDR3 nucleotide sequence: TGTGCCAGCAGTTACTCCAGGGGGGCACATGGCTACACCTTC.

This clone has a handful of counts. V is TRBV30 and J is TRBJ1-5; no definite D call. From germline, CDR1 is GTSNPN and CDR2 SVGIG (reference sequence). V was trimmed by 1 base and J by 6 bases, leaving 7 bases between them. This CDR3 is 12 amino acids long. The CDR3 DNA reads TGTGCCTGGAGTGGGGAAGGTCAGCCCCAGCATTTT. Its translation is CAWSGEGQPQHF.

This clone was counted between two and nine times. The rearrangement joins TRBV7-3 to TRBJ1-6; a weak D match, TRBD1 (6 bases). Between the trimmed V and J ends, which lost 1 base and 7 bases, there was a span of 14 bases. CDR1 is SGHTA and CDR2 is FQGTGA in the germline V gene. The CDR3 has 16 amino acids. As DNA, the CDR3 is TGTGCCAGCAGCTTAATGCCCCGGGGGGCGAATTCACCCCTCCACTTT. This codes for CASSLMPRGANSPLHF. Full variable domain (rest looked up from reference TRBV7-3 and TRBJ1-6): GAGVSQTPSNKVTEKGKYVELRCDPISGHTALYWYRQSLGQGPEFLIYFQGTGAADDSGLPNDRFFAVRPEGSVSTLKIQRTERGDSAVYLCASSLMPRGANSPLHFGNGTRLTVT.

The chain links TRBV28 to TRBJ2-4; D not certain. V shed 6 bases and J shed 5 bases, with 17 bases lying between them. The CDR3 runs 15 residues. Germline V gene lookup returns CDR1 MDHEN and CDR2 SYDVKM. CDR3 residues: CASSPPGMVENIQYF. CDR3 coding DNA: TGTGCCAGCAGCCCCCCGGGTATGGTTGAAAACATTCAGTACTTC.

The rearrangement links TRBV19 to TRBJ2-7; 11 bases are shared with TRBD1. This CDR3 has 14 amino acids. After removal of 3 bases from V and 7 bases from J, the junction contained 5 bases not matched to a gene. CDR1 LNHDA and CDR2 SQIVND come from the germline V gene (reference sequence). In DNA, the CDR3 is TGTGCCAGTAGTATTGGACAGGGGGCGCGAGAGCAGTACTTC. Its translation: CASSIGQGAREQYF. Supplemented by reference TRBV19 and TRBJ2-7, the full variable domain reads DGGITQSPKYLFRKEGQNVTLSCEQNLNHDAMYWYRQDPGQGLRLIYYSQIVNDFQKGDIAEGYSVSREKKESFPLTVTSAQKNPTAFYLCASSIGQGAREQYFGPGTRLTVT.

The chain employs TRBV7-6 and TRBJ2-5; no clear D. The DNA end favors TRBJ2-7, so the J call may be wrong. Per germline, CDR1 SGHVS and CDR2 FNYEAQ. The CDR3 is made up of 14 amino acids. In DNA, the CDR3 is TGTGCCAGCAGCTTACAAGAGAGCTCCTACGAGCAGTACTTC. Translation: CASSLQESSYEQYF.

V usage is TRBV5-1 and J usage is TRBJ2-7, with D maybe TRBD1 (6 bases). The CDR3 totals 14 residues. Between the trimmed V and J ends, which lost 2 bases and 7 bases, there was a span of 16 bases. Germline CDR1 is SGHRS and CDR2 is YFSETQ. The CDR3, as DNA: TGCGCCAGCAGCTTAACAGGGAACTCCCTGGAGCAGTACTTC. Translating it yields CASSLTGNSLEQYF.

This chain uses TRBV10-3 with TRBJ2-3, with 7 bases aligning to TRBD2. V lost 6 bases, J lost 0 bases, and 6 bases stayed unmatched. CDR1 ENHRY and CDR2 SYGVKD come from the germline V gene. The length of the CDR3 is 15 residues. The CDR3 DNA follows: TGTGCCATCAGCCGGGGACTAACTAGCACAGATACGCAGTATTTT. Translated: CAISRGLTSTDTQYF.

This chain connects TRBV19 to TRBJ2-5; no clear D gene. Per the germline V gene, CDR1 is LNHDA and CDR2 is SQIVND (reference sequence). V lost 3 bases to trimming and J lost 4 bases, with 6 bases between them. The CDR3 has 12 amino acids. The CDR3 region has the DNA TGTGCCAGTAGTATGGAGACAGAGACCCAGTACTTC. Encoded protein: CASSMETETQYF. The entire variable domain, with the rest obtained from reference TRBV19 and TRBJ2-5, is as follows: DGGITQSPKYLFRKEGQNVTLSCEQNLNHDAMYWYRQDPGQGLRLIYYSQIVNDFQKGDIAEGYSVSREKKESFPLTVTSAQKNPTAFYLCASSMETETQYFGPGTRLLVL.

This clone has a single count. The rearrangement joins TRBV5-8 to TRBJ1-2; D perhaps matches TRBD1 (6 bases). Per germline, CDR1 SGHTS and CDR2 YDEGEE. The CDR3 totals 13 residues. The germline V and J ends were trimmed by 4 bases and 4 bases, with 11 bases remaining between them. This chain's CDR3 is CASSQGRGYGYTF. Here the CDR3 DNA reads TGTGCCAGCAGCCAGGGGCGCGGCTATGGCTACACCTTC.

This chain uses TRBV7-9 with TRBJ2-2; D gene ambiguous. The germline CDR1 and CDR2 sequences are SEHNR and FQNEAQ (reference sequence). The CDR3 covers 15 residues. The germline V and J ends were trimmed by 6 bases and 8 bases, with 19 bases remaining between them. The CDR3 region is CASRATEGGSGELFF. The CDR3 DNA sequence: TGTGCCAGCAGGGCGACCGAAGGTGGTTCGGGGGAGCTGTTTTTT.